These 18 T cell receptor beta chains originate from one sample sequenced in a study of cytomegalovirus exposure and HLA in healthy donors (dated by TCRdb to the late 2010s). Libraries came from the immunoSEQ multiplex PCR assay. The multiplex PCR relied on a mix of 60 forward primers for TCR Vbeta segments and 13 reverse primers for TCR Jbeta segments. TCRdb carries this immuneACCESS record with in-frame sequences only. Its versions omit some clonotypes, under half of them owing to an unresolved V gene in the studies checked, with the rest unexplained. The sample table contains roughly 110,000 clones; only one count was recorded for roughly 75% of them. The ten largest clones take up 2% to 3% of the sample. The sample was PBMCs. The receptors come from a man aged 35-49 years in good health and CMV-seronegative.

The chain has TRBV25-1 and TRBJ2-3; the D is unclear. Germline CDR1 reads MGHDK; CDR2 reads SYGVNS. The CDR3 sequence is 14 residues long. Between the trimmed V and J ends, which lost 3 bases and 3 bases, there was a span of 10 bases. In nucleotides, the CDR3 is TGTGCCAGCAGTGACACTGGTCAAACAGATACGCAGTATTTT. It specifies CASSDTGQTDTQYF.

This clone was seen a single time. This CDR3 reads CASSFVAGETQYF. The CDR3 DNA reads as TGTGCCAGCAGCTTCGTGGCGGGCGAGACCCAGTACTTC. The chain links TRBV7-9 to TRBJ2-5, with D possibly matching TRBD2 (5 bases). V lost 3 bases and J 5 bases, leaving 10 bases between the germline ends. CDR3 size: 13 residues. Looked up from germline, CDR1 is SEHNR and CDR2 is FQNEAQ (reference sequence).

This clone came up a few times. The chain carries TRBV4-1 and TRBJ1-2; 9 bases map to TRBD1. The V segment lost 0 bases and the J segment 2 bases; nucleotides outside the gene matches: 7. CDR1 and CDR2 (germline): MGHRA, YSYEKL. CDR3 size: 17 residues. CDR3 sequence: CASSQEQGAFSNYGYTF. The CDR3 coding sequence is TGCGCCAGCAGCCAAGAACAGGGGGCATTTTCCAACTATGGCTACACCTTC.

The V gene is TRBV4-2, the J gene TRBJ2-3, with D perhaps TRBD2 (6 bases). CDR3 size: 14 residues. Germline V gives CDR1 LGHNA, CDR2 YNFKEQ. V dropped 1 base and J dropped 6 bases, with 11 bases sitting between them. The CDR3 loop is CASSQAPLADTQYF. In nucleotides, the CDR3 is TGTGCCAGCAGCCAAGCCCCCCTAGCGGATACGCAGTATTTT.

The CDR3: CAPPSSYFTDTQYF. CDR3 DNA sequence: TGTGCCCCTCCGAGTAGCTACTTCACAGATACGCAGTATTTT. The chain is built from TRBV25-1 and TRBJ2-3; D uncertain. The CDR3 totals 14 residues. Germline assignment: CDR1 MGHDK and CDR2 SYGVNS. Trimming took off 11 bases at V and 2 bases at J, with 17 bases between the two ends.

The rearrangement uses TRBV6-4 and TRBJ1-1, with D possibly TRBD1 on 6 matching bases. CDR3 length: 13 residues. V lost 6 bases to trimming and J lost 7 bases, with 15 bases between them. The germline V gene has CDR1 MRHNA and CDR2 SNTAGT. The CDR3 spells CASRYREDGEAFF. CDR3 DNA sequence: TGTGCCAGCAGGTACAGGGAAGATGGTGAAGCTTTCTTT.

The CDR3 sequence: CASSSPDSPNEKLFF. CDR3 in DNA: TGTGCCAGCAGCTCTCCCGACAGTCCTAATGAAAAACTGTTTTTT. J is TRBJ1-4 and V is TRBV7-2; D possibly corresponds to TRBD1 (5 bases). The V end was cut by 4 bases, the J end by 3 bases, with 12 bases between. CDR1 is SGHTA and CDR2 is FQGNSA in the germline V gene. The CDR3 has 15 amino acids.

CDR3 DNA sequence: TGTGCCAGCAGCTTGAACAACGACTATGGCTACACCTTC. It yields the protein CASSLNNDYGYTF. The gene calls are TRBV5-4 and TRBJ1-2; D ambiguous. Per germline, CDR1 SGHNT and CDR2 YYREEE (reference sequence). V dropped 1 base and J dropped 3 bases, with 7 bases sitting between them. This CDR3 spans 13 amino acids.

The CDR3 nucleotides read TGTGCCAGCAGCCCCGGTGGAGGGCTCCAACCCGGGGAGCTGTTTTTT. Protein: CASSPGGGLQPGELFF. V gene TRBV9 combines with J gene TRBJ2-2, with D perhaps matching TRBD2 (6 bases). With 4 bases removed from V and 6 bases from J, the gap between germline ends came to 19 bases. This CDR3 has 16 residues. Germline V lookup: CDR1 SGDLS, CDR2 YYNGEE.

The chain has TRBV10-3 and TRBJ1-3; maybe TRBD1 (6 bases). Germline V gene lookup returns CDR1 ENHRY and CDR2 SYGVKD. Trimming removed 4 bases from V and 4 bases from J, with 8 bases in between. This CDR3 has 13 residues. The CDR3 nucleotides are TGTGCCATCAGTGCACAGGGCGGAAACACCATATATTTT. This codes for CAISAQGGNTIYF.

The chain is built from TRBV6-4 and TRBJ2-2; possible D gene TRBD1, 6 bases. Germline lookup yields CDR1 MRHNA and CDR2 SNTAGT. The CDR3 sequence is 16 residues long. V was shortened by 0 bases and J by 9 bases, with 17 bases between the two germline ends. CDR3 sequence reads: CASSDSIGRGHRELFF. CDR3 DNA sequence: TGTGCCAGCAGTGACTCGATAGGAAGGGGACACCGGGAGCTGTTTTTT.

V and J are TRBV27 and TRBJ2-7, with D uncertain. V lost 2 bases and J lost 5, with 16 bases in between. The CDR3 has 15 amino acids. The germline CDR1 and CDR2 sequences are MNHEY and SMNVEV (reference sequence). The DNA of the CDR3 is TGTGCCAGCAGTTTACTTAGGTCGAGTGGAGACGAGCAGTACTTC. The encoded protein is CASSLLRSSGDEQYF.

CDR3: CASIKGGADTQYF. The CDR3 DNA sequence: TGTGCCAGCATCAAAGGGGGGGCAGATACGCAGTATTTT. The chain carries TRBV7-8 and TRBJ2-3; D might be TRBD2 (7 bases). V was clipped by 7 bases and J by 4 bases, with 12 bases between them. In germline, CDR1 is SGHVS, CDR2 FQNEAQ. The length of the CDR3 is 13 residues.

V gene TRBV7-9 combines with J gene TRBJ2-5; TRBD2 matches at 7 bases. The CDR3 has 17 amino acids. Germline CDR1 reads SEHNR; CDR2 reads FQNEAQ (reference sequence). V was pared by 1 base and J by 2 bases, with 10 bases of the junction left unmatched. The CDR3 bases are TGTGCCAGCAGCTTAGAAGGTTGGCGGGGGTCACAAGAGACCCAGTACTTC. It codes for CASSLEGWRGSQETQYF.

The chain links TRBV6-6 to TRBJ2-1; TRBD1 matches at 9 bases. J lost 5 bases, V lost 6 bases, and 8 bases had no gene match. Germline assignment: CDR1 MNHNY and CDR2 SVGAGI (reference sequence). This CDR3 is 15 amino acids long. Here the CDR3 DNA reads TGTGCCAGCAGCCCCCTGGGGACAGGGAACAATGAGCAGTTCTTC. Amino acids: CASSPLGTGNNEQFF.

This chain joins TRBV5-6 and TRBJ1-2, with no clear D. Deletions cut 1 base from V and 4 bases from J, with 17 bases between. The length of the CDR3 is 16 residues. Per germline, CDR1 SGHDT and CDR2 YYEEEE. DNA of the CDR3: TGTGCCAGCAGCTTGTGGCCCTCAACGTCCAGCTATGGCTACACCTTC. The encoded protein is CASSLWPSTSSYGYTF.

The chain is built from TRBV2 and TRBJ1-6, with 7 nucleotides matching TRBD1. From germline, CDR1 is SNHLY and CDR2 FYNNEI. This CDR3 region has 15 residues. With 6 bases clipped from V and 5 bases from J, the junction kept 7 bases outside the gene matches. Written as DNA, the CDR3 is TGTGCCAGCAGGCCACTAGGGACAGATAATTCACCCCTCCACTTT. Residues: CASRPLGTDNSPLHF.

This clone was seen just once. The chain carries TRBV6-5 and TRBJ2-2, with D possibly being TRBD1 (5 bases). Per the germline V gene, CDR1 is MNHEY and CDR2 is SVGAGI. V was trimmed by 11 bases and J by 1 base, leaving 8 bases between them. The CDR3 contains 12 residues. The CDR3 DNA follows: TGTGCCTCTGGACAGAACACCGGGGAGCTGTTTTTT. Translated, it gives CASGQNTGELFF.